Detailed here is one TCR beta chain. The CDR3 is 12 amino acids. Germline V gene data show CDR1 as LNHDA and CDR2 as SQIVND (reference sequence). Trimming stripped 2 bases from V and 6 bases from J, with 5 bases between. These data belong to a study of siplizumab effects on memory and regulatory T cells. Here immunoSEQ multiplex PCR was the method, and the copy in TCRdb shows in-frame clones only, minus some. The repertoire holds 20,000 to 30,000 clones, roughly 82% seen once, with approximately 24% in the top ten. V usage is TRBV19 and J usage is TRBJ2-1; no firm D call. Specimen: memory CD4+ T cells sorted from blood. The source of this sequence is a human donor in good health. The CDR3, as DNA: TGTGCCAGTAGTATATCGGCCAATGAGCAGTTCTTC. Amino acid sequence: CASSISANEQFF.